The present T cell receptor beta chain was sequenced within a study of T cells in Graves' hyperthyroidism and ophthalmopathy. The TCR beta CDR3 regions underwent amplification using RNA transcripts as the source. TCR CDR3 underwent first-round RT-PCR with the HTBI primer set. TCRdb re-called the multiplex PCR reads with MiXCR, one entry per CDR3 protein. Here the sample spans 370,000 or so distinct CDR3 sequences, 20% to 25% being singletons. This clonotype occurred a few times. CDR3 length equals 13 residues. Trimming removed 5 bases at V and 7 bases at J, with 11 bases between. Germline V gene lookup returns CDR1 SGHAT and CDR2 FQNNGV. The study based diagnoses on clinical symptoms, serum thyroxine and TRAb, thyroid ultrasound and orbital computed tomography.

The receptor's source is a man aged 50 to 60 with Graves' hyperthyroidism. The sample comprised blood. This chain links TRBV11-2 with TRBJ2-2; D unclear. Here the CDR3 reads CASSLSTNGELFF. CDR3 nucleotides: TGTGCCAGCAGCCTTAGCACGAACGGGGAGCTGTTTTTT.